The 18 T cell receptor beta chains below all came from one sample that was sequenced in a study of blood T cell repertoires in COVID-19. Generated by immunoSEQ multiplex PCR, the TCRdb table keeps only in-frame clones and is missing some. The repertoire has 150,000 to 200,000 clones, 65% to 85% of them found once; the top ten carry around 13%. The sequencing input was PBMCs or T cells enriched from blood (not recorded which). Source of these receptors: a woman in her fifties or sixties who had recovered from COVID-19.

The J gene is TRBJ1-6, the V gene TRBV3-1 (or the pseudogene TRBV3-2); no reliable D call. The V gene's germline CDR1 is LGHDT and CDR2 YNNKEL (reference sequence). This CDR3 is built from 15 residues. The ends were cut back, 1 base at V and 4 bases at J, with 8 bases in the middle. The CDR3 loop reads CASSQVASYNSPLHF. The CDR3 coding sequence is TGTGCCAGCAGCCAAGTGGCCAGTTATAATTCACCCCTCCACTTT.

In DNA, the CDR3 is TGTGCCAGCAGTCCCTGGGAGGGACAGGGGGGGAATCAGCCCCAGCATTTT. Translation: CASSPWEGQGGNQPQHF. V gene TRBV6-6 combines with J gene TRBJ1-5, with 11 nucleotides matching TRBD1. The CDR3 has 17 residues. Germline CDR1 is MNHNY and CDR2 is SVGAGI (reference sequence). Losses at the gene ends were 5 bases for V and 4 bases for J; bases not matched to a gene: 10.

The chain recombines TRBV10-3 with TRBJ1-2, with a weak D call TRBD1 (5 bases). The germline V and J ends were trimmed by 3 bases and 4 bases, with 6 bases remaining between them. Germline values: CDR1 ENHRY, CDR2 SYGVKD. The CDR3 is made up of 12 amino acids. In DNA form, the CDR3 reads TGTGCCATCAGTGACGGGGGCTATGGCTACACCTTC. Its translation is CAISDGGYGYTF.

DNA for the CDR3: TGTGCCAGTAGTAGGAGGGTCGGTGGAAACACCATATATTTT. It is translated as CASSRRVGGNTIYF. The J gene is TRBJ1-3, the V gene TRBV19; D uncertain. Germline V gives CDR1 LNHDA, CDR2 SQIVND (reference sequence). This CDR3 region has 14 residues. Trimming took off 4 bases at V and 3 bases at J, with 10 bases between the two ends. Together with reference TRBV19 and TRBJ1-3, the CDR3 gives the full variable domain: DGGITQSPKYLFRKEGQNVTLSCEQNLNHDAMYWYRQDPGQGLRLIYYSQIVNDFQKGDIAEGYSVSREKKESFPLTVTSAQKNPTAFYLCASSRRVGGNTIYFGEGSWLTVV.

V usage is TRBV2 and J usage is TRBJ1-5; D is uncertain. V was clipped by 10 bases and J by 0 bases, with 10 bases between them. Germline V lookup: CDR1 SNHLY, CDR2 FYNNEI. The CDR3 covers 13 residues. CDR3 sequence reads: CANASYSNQPQHF. CDR3 DNA: TGTGCCAACGCTTCCTATAGCAATCAGCCCCAGCATTTT.

This clone has only a few counts. V and J are TRBV28 and TRBJ1-5; unclear D gene. CDR3 length: 14 amino acids. Germline loops: CDR1 MDHEN, CDR2 SYDVKM. V was pared by 2 bases and J by 3 bases, with 8 bases between. CDR3 nucleotides: TGTGCCAGCAGTTTAGGCGGGTACAATCAGCCCCAGCATTTT. It codes for CASSLGGYNQPQHF. The entire variable domain, with the rest obtained from reference TRBV28 and TRBJ1-5, is as follows: DVKVTQSSRYLVKRTGEKVFLECVQDMDHENMFWYRQDPGLGLRLIYFSYDVKMKEKGDIPEGYSVSREKKERFSLILESASTNQTSMYLCASSLGGYNQPQHFGDGTRLSIL.

The chain links TRBV7-8 to TRBJ2-7; unclear D gene. V was trimmed by 1 base and J by 0 bases, leaving 10 bases between them. CDR1 and CDR2 from the germline V gene are SGHVS and FQNEAQ. The CDR3 runs to 15 residues. Here the CDR3 DNA reads TGTGCCAGCAGCTTAGACAGACCAAGCTCCTACGAGCAGTACTTC. This encodes CASSLDRPSSYEQYF.

This rearrangement joins TRBV19 to TRBJ1-1; 7 bases fit TRBD1. The CDR3 has 17 residues. Looked up from germline, CDR1 is LNHDA and CDR2 is SQIVND (reference sequence). The V and J ends lost 1 base and 0 bases, in that order; junction bases with no gene match: 8. In DNA, the CDR3 is TGTGCCAGTAGTATAGTACGGGACAGTATTATGAACACTGAAGCTTTCTTT. This gives the protein CASSIVRDSIMNTEAFF.

The rearrangement joins TRBV3-1 (or the pseudogene TRBV3-2) to TRBJ1-1, with unresolved D. CDR1 and CDR2 (germline): LGHDT, YNNKEL (reference sequence). CDR3 size: 14 residues. Trimming cost V 4 bases and J 3 bases, with 12 bases left between them. CDR3 sequence (DNA): TGTGCCAGCAGCCCCACCCGAGAGTACACTGAAGCTTTCTTT. This encodes CASSPTREYTEAFF.

The chain couples TRBV3-1 (or the pseudogene TRBV3-2) to TRBJ1-2; 8 bases map to TRBD1. CDR3 length: 14 amino acids. Germline CDR1 LGHDT, CDR2 YNNKEL (reference sequence). J gave up 5 bases and V 4 bases, and 6 bases lay outside the gene matches. Here the CDR3 reads CASSPFGTGYGYTF. CDR3 bases: TGTGCCAGCAGCCCATTTGGGACAGGATATGGCTACACCTTC.

The rearrangement joins TRBV7-9 to TRBJ1-3; D perhaps matches TRBD1 (6 bases). V was pared by 1 base and J by 2 bases, with 12 bases between. In germline, CDR1 is SEHNR, CDR2 FQNEAQ (reference sequence). The CDR3 spans 16 residues. This CDR3 reads CASSLGGRRPGNTIYF. CDR3 sequence (DNA): TGTGCCAGCAGCTTAGGGGGGCGGAGGCCTGGAAACACCATATATTTT.

V usage is TRBV5-4 and J usage is TRBJ1-2; D remains unclear. V was trimmed by 0 bases and J by 2 bases, leaving 5 bases between them. This CDR3 is built from 13 residues. Germline V gives CDR1 SGHNT, CDR2 YYREEE (reference sequence). CDR3 residues: CASSLEQNYGYTF. The CDR3 DNA reads TGTGCCAGCAGCTTGGAACAGAACTATGGCTACACCTTC. Based on the CDR3 plus reference TRBV5-4 and TRBJ1-2, the full variable domain is ETGVTQSPTHLIKTRGQQVTLRCSSQSGHNTVSWYQQALGQGPQFIFQYYREEENGRGNFPPRFSGLQFPNYSSELNVNALELDDSALYLCASSLEQNYGYTFGSGTRLTVV.

The table lists this clone with a few counts. The rearrangement links TRBV3-1 (or the pseudogene TRBV3-2) to TRBJ1-5; D remains ambiguous. Trimming took off 4 bases at V and 5 bases at J, with 21 bases between the two ends. The germline gives CDR1 LGHDT, CDR2 YNNKEL (reference sequence). CDR3 size: 17 residues. As DNA, the CDR3 is TGTGCCAGCAGCCCCGGAGGTAGGACGGCAAGCTATCAGCCCCAGCATTTT. Protein sequence: CASSPGGRTASYQPQHF.

V and J are TRBV5-1 and TRBJ2-5; unclear D gene. This CDR3 region has 12 residues. The ends were cut back, 0 bases at V and 5 bases at J, with 5 bases in the middle. CDR1 and CDR2 from the germline V gene are SGHRS and YFSETQ. The CDR3 nucleotides read TGCGCCAGCAGCTTGGTGGGCGAGACCCAGTACTTC. Its translation is CASSLVGETQYF. Complete variable domain (other parts from reference TRBV5-1 and TRBJ2-5): KAGVTQTPRYLIKTRGQQVTLSCSPISGHRSVSWYQQTPGQGLQFLFEYFSETQRNKGNFPGRFSGRQFSNSRSEMNVSTLELGDSALYLCASSLVGETQYFGPGTRLLVL.

The chain uses TRBV3-1 (or the pseudogene TRBV3-2) and TRBJ2-2; D may be TRBD2 (6 bases). The germline V gene has CDR1 LGHDT and CDR2 YNNKEL (reference sequence). Deletions cut 4 bases from V and 10 bases from J, with 13 bases between. The CDR3 extends over 13 amino acids. The CDR3 here is CASSPGWGEELFF. The CDR3 coding sequence is TGTGCCAGCAGCCCCGGGTGGGGGGAGGAGCTGTTTTTT.

V is TRBV28 and J is TRBJ1-1, with TRBD1 as a possible D gene (6 bases). The CDR3 consists of 14 residues. Trimming took 4 bases from V and 3 from J, leaving 12 bases between them. Germline CDR1 is MDHEN and CDR2 is SYDVKM. CDR3 amino acids: CASSSDRIYTEAFF. DNA of the CDR3: TGTGCCAGCAGTTCGGACAGAATTTACACTGAAGCTTTCTTT.

This chain uses TRBV6-5 with TRBJ2-1; 10 bases align to TRBD2. Germline V gene data show CDR1 as MNHEY and CDR2 as SVGAGI. The V segment lost 2 bases and the J segment 11 bases; nucleotides outside the gene matches: 6. The length of the CDR3 is 14 residues. The CDR3 here is CASSYEREGLKQFF. CDR3 bases: TGTGCCAGCAGTTACGAGCGGGAGGGCCTCAAGCAGTTCTTC.

The chain employs TRBV9 and TRBJ2-3; D remains unclear. This CDR3 spans 14 amino acids. The germline V and J ends were trimmed by 0 bases and 2 bases, with 7 bases remaining between them. Germline CDR1 reads SGDLS; CDR2 reads YYNGEE. CDR3 amino acids: CASSVESVTDTQYF. The CDR3 DNA reads as TGTGCCAGCAGCGTAGAGTCGGTCACAGATACGCAGTATTTT.